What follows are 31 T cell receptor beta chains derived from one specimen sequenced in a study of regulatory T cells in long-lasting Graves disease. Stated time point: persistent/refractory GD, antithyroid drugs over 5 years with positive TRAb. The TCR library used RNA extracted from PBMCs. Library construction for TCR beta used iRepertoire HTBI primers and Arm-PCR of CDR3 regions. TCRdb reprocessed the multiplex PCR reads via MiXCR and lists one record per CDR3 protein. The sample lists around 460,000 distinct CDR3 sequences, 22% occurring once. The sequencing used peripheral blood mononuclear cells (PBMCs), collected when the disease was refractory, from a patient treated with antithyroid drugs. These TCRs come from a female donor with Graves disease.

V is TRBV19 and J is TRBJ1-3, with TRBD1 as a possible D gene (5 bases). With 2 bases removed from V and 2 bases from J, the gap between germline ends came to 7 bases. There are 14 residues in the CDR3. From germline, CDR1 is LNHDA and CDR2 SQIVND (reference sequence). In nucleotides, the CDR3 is TGTGCCAGTAGTATAACGGGGGCTGGAAACACCATATATTTT. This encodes CASSITGAGNTIYF. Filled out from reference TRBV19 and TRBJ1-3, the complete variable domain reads DGGITQSPKYLFRKEGQNVTLSCEQNLNHDAMYWYRQDPGQGLRLIYYSQIVNDFQKGDIAEGYSVSREKKESFPLTVTSAQKNPTAFYLCASSITGAGNTIYFGEGSWLTVV.

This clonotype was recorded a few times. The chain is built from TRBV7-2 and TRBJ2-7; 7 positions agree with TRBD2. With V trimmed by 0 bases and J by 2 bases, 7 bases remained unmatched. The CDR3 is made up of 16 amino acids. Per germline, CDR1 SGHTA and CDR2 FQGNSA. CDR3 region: CASSLATAGVTYEQYF. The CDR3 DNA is TGTGCCAGCAGCTTAGCGACGGCGGGAGTCACCTACGAGCAGTACTTC.

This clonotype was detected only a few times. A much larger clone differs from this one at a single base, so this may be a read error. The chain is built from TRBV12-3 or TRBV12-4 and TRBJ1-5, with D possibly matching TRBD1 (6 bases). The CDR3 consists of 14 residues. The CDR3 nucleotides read TGTGCCAGCAGCAAACAGGGTGTGGGTCAGTCCCAGCATTTT. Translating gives CASSKQGVGQSQHF.

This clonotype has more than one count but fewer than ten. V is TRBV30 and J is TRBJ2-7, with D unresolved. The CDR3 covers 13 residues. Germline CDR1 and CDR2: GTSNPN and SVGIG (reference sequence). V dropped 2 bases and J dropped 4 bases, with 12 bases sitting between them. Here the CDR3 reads CAWSPSRGYEQYF. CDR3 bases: TGTGCCTGGAGTCCATCAAGAGGTTACGAGCAGTACTTC.

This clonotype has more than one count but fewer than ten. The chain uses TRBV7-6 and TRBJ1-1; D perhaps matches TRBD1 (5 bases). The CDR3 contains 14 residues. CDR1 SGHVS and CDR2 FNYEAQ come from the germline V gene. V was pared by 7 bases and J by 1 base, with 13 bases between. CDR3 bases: TGTGCCAGCACCCCCAGGGCTGAGAACACTGAAGCTTTCTTT. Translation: CASTPRAENTEAFF.

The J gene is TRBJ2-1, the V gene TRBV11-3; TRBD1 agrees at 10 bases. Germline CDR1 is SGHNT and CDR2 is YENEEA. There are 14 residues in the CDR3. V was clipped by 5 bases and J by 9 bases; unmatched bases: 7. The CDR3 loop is CASSPRTGGGEQFF. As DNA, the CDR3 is TGTGCCAGCAGCCCGAGGACAGGGGGTGGTGAGCAGTTCTTC.

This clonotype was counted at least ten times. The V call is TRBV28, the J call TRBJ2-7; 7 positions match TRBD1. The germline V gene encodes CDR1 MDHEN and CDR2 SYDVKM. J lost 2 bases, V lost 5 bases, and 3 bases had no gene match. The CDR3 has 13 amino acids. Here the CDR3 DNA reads TGTGCCAGCAGTGGGACAGTGACCTACGAGCAGTACTTC. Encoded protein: CASSGTVTYEQYF.

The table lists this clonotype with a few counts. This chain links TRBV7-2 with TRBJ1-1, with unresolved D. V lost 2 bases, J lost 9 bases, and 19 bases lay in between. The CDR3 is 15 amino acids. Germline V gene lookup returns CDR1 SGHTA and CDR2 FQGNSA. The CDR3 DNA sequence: TGTGCCAGCAGCTTATCGATTCCGGGAAGCCAAAAAGCTTTCTTT. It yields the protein CASSLSIPGSQKAFF.

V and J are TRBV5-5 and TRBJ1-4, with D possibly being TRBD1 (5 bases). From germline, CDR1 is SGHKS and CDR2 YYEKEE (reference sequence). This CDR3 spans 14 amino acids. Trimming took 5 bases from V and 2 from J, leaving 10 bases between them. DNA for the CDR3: TGTGCCAGCAGTTCCAGGGCTACTAATGAAAAACTGTTTTTT. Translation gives CASSSRATNEKLFF.

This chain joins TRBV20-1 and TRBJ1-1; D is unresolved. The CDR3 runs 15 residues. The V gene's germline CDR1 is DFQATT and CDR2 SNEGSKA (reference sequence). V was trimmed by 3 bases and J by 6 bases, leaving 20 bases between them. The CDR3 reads CSASKGTWDRAEAFF. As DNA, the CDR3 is TGCAGTGCTAGTAAGGGAACCTGGGATAGAGCTGAAGCTTTCTTT.

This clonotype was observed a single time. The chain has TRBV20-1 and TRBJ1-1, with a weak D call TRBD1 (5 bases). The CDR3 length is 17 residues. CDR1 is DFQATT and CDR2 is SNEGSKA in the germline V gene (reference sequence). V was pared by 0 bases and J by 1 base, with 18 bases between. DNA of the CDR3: TGCAGTGCTAGAGACCTGAACCCGACAGTGCCGAACACTGAAGCTTTCTTT. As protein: CSARDLNPTVPNTEAFF.

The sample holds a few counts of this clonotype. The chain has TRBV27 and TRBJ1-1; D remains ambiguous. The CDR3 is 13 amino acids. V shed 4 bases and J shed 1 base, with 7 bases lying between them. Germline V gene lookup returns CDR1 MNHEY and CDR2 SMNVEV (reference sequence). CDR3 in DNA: TGTGCCAGCAGTTCCGTCCGGAACACTGAAGCTTTCTTT. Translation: CASSSVRNTEAFF.

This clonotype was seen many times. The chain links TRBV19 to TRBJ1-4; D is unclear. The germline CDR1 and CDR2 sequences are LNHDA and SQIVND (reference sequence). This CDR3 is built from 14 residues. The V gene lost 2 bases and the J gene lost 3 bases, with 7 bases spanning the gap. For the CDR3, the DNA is TGTGCCAGTAGTATATTCGCGGCTAATGAAAAACTGTTTTTT. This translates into CASSIFAANEKLFF.

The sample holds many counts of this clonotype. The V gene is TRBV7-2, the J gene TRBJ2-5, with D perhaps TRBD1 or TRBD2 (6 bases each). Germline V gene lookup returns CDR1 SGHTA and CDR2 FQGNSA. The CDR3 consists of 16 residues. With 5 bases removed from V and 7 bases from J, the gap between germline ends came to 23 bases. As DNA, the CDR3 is TGTGCCAGCAGCCCCGGATCGGTAGGGGGGCCGTCGACCCAGTACTTC. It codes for CASSPGSVGGPSTQYF.

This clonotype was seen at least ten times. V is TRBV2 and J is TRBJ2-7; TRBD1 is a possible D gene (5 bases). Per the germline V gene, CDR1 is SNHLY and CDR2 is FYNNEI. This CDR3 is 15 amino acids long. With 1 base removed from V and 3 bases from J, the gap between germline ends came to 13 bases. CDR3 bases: TGTGCCAGCAGTGAAGGCTTGACAGACCACTACGAGCAGTACTTC. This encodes CASSEGLTDHYEQYF.

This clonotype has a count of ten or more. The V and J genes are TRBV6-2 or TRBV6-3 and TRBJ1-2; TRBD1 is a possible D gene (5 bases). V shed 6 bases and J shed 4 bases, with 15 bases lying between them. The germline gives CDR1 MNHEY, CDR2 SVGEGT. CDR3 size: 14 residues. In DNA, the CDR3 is TGTGCCAGCAGCTACCGACTAGACAGCTATGGCTACACCTTC. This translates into CASSYRLDSYGYTF.

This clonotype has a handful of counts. The CDR3 spells CASSYAAGDYGYTF. The CDR3 bases are TGTGCCAGCAGTTACGCGGCAGGGGACTATGGCTACACCTTC. The rearrangement joins TRBV6-5 to TRBJ1-2; tentative D call: TRBD1 (6 bases). The germline V gene has CDR1 MNHEY and CDR2 SVGAGI. The CDR3 is 14 amino acids. Trimming took off 2 bases at V and 3 bases at J, with 10 bases between the two ends.

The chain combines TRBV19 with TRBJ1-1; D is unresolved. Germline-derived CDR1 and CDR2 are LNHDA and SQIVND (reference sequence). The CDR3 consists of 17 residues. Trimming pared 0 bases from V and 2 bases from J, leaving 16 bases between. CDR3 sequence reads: CASSIDLRGWLNTEAFF. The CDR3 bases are TGTGCCAGTAGTATAGATCTCCGGGGTTGGTTAAACACTGAAGCTTTCTTT.

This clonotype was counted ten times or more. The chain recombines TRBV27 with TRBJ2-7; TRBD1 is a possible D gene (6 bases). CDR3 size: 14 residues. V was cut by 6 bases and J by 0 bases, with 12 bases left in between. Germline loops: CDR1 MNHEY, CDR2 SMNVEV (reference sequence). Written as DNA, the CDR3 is TGTGCCAGCAGAGAGCGGACAGCCTCCTACGAGCAGTACTTC. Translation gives CASRERTASYEQYF.

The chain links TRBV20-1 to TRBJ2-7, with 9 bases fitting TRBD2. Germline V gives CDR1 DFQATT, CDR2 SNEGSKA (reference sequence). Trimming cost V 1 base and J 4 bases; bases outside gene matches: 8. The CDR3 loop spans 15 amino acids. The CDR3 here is CSARASGVYRYEQYF. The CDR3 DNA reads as TGCAGTGCTAGAGCTAGCGGGGTTTACAGATACGAGCAGTACTTC.

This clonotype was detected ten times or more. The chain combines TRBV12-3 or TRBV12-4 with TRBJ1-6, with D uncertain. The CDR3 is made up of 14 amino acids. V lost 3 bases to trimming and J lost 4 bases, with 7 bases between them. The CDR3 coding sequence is TGTGCCAGCAGTTTCGGCCAATATAATTCACCCCTCCACTTT. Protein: CASSFGQYNSPLHF.

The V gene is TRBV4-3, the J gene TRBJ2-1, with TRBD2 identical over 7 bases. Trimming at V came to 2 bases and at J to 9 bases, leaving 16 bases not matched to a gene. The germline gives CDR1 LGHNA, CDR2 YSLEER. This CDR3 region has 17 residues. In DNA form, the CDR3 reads TGCGCCAGCAGCCAAAGGGCCTCGGGAGGCCCCTTCGCTGAGCAGTTCTTC. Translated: CASSQRASGGPFAEQFF.

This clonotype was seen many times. The CDR3 DNA reads TGTGCCAGCAGTGTCCTATCCCAGGCCCAAGAGACCCAGTACTTC. This codes for CASSVLSQAQETQYF. The chain links TRBV28 to TRBJ2-5; no firm D call. Trimming removed 5 bases at V and 1 base at J, with 14 bases between. The CDR3 consists of 15 residues. The V gene's germline CDR1 is MDHEN and CDR2 SYDVKM.

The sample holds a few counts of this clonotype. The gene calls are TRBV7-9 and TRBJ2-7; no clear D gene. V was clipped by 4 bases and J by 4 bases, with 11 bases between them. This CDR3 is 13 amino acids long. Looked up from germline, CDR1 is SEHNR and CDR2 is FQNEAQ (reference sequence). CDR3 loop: CASSSLNRYEQYF. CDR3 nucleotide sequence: TGTGCCAGCAGCTCCCTCAATCGATACGAGCAGTACTTC.

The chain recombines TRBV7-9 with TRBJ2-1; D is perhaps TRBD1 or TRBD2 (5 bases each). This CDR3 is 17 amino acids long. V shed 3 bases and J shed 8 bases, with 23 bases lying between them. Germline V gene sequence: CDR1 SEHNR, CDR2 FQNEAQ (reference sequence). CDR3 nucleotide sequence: TGTGCCAGCAGCTTCAAATCTGAGGGGTCCCAACTCGATGAGCAGTTCTTC. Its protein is CASSFKSEGSQLDEQFF. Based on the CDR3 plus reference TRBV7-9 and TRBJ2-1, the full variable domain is DTGVSQNPRHKITKRGQNVTFRCDPISEHNRLYWYRQTLGQGPEFLTYFQNEAQLEKSRLLSDRFSAERPKGSFSTLEIQRTEQGDSAMYLCASSFKSEGSQLDEQFFGPGTRLTVL.

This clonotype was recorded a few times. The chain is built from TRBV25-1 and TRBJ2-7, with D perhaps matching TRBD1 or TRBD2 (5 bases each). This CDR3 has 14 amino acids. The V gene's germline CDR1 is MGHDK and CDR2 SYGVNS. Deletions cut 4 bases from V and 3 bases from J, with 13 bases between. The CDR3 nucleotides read TGTGCCAGCAGTGTTCCGGGGCGATACTACGAGCAGTACTTC. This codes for CASSVPGRYYEQYF.

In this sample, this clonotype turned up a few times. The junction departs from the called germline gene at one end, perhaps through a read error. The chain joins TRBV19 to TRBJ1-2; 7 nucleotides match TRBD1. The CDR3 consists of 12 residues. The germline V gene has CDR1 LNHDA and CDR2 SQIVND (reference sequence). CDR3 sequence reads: CASNIGGDGYTF. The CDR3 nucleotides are TGTGCCAGTAATATAGGGGGCGATGGCTACACCTTC. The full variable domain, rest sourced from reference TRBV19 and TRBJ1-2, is DGGITQSPKYLFRKEGQNVTLSCEQNLNHDAMYWYRQDPGQGLRLIYYSQIVNDFQKGDIAEGYSVSREKKESFPLTVTSAQKNPTAFYLCASNIGGDGYTFGSGTRLTVV.

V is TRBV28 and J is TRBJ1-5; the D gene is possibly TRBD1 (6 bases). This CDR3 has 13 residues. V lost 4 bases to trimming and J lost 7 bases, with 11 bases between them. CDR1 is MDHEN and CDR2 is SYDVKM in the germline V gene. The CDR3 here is CASSWGAIQPQHF. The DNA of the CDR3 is TGTGCCAGCAGTTGGGGGGCGATCCAGCCCCAGCATTTT. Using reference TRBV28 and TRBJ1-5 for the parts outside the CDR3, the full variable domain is DVKVTQSSRYLVKRTGEKVFLECVQDMDHENMFWYRQDPGLGLRLIYFSYDVKMKEKGDIPEGYSVSREKKERFSLILESASTNQTSMYLCASSWGAIQPQHFGDGTRLSIL.

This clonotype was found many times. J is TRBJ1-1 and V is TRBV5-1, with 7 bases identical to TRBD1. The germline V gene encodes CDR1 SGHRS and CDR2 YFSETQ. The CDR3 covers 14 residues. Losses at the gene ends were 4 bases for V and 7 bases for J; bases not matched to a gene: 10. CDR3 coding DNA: TGCGCCAGCAGCCAGCCAACAGGGGAGGGTGAAGCTTTCTTT. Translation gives CASSQPTGEGEAFF.

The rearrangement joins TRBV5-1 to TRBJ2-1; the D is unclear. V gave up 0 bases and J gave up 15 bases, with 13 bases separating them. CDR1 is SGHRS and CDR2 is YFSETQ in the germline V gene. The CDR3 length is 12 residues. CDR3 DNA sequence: TGCGCCAGCAGCTTGGCACGGTCCCACCTGTTCTTC. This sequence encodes CASSLARSHLFF.

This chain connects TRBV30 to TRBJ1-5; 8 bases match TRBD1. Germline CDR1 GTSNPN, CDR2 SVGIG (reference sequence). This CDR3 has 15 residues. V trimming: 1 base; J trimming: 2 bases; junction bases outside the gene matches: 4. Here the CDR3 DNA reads TGTGCCTGGAGTGCCGACAGGGGTGGCAATCAGCCCCAGCATTTT. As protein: CAWSADRGGNQPQHF.